This T cell receptor (beta chain) was recorded in a study of identical twins. General observations from the study: Abundant cord blood beta clonotypes carried fewer insertions; memory repertoires showed none. For monozygotic twins, models underestimated out-of-frame TCR alpha sharing.

Germline CDR1 is DFQATT and CDR2 is SNEGSKA (reference sequence). The length of the CDR3 is 12 residues. A universal primer site arose from template switching, and cDNA bore unique molecular identifiers. A single record per CDR3 protein comes from TCRdb applying MiXCR to the 5' RACE reads. The sample lists 1.5 million to 2 million distinct CDR3 sequences, under 35% occurring once. This clonotype was counted a few times. As yet, its antigen is unknown. The genes are TRBV20-1 and TRBJ1-2; 7 bases agree with TRBD1. The sequence came from a newborn girl in good health. The sample comprised cord blood. The CDR3 nucleotides read TGCAGATCAAGCGGACAGGCAAATGGCTACACCTTC. Translation: CRSSGQANGYTF.